The sequence of this T cell receptor (beta chain) was determined in a study of regulatory T cells in long-lasting Graves disease. Time point indicated: newly diagnosed GD, antithyroid drugs for less than 3 months. The TCR library was made from RNA extracted from PBMCs. The authors diagnosed Graves' disease using American Thyroid Association guidelines. Libraries of TCR beta came from iRepertoire HTBI primers plus Arm-PCR of CDR3 regions. Each CDR3 protein gets one entry after TCRdb re-called the multiplex PCR reads with MiXCR. The table records some 250,000 distinct CDR3 sequences, approximately 20% of them present only once. The CDR3 runs to 13 residues. CDR1 is KGHDR, CDR2 SFDVKD, per germline. Study-wide findings and caveats: Lower TCR diversity was seen in persistent Graves' patients than in newly diagnosed ones.

This clonotype was seen repeatedly, ten times or more. The antigen is unknown. This sample also appeared in a second study, on T cells in Graves' hyperthyroidism and ophthalmopathy.

The chain has TRBV24-1 and TRBJ2-7; a weak D match, TRBD1 (5 bases). The J call may not be correct, given that the DNA end is closer to TRBJ2-5. This sequence was found in a woman in her 30s with Graves disease. The source was peripheral blood mononuclear cells (PBMCs), collected at new diagnosis, from a patient treated with antithyroid drugs. CDR3 loop: CATSDSRTGTQYF. The CDR3 nucleotides are TGTGCCACCAGTGATTCACGAACAGGGACCCAGTACTTC.